These T cell receptor beta chains were read from a single sample in a study of OX40 agonist ivuxolimab in advanced cancers. The data were produced by immunoSEQ multiplex PCR, yet TCRdb's version contains in-frame clones alone and is incomplete. The sample has some 42,000 clones, about 86% seen once. This specimen was CD4+ or CD8+ T cells sorted from blood, taken in a trial of the OX40 agonist ivuxolimab. Every receptor here comes from an adult with an advanced solid tumor such as melanoma, head and neck, liver or kidney cancer. CDR3s include the opening cysteine and the closing phenylalanine or tryptophan. The D gene is left open where the match is weak. Clone size is not always given. Where it is, it says once, few, many or a class for expanded clones.

CDR3 protein	CDR3 DNA	D gene	V gene	J gene	clone size
CASTAPSTNEKLFF	TGTGCCAGCACCGCACCCTCAACTAATGAAAAACTGTTTTTT	NA	TRBV9	TRBJ1-4	NA
CASSIWTGDQPQHF	TGTGCCAGTAGTATATGGACAGGGGATCAGCCCCAGCATTTT	TRBD1	TRBV19	TRBJ1-5	NA
CASSLGPQMDYGYTF	TGTGCCAGCAGCTTAGGCCCCCAGATGGACTATGGCTACACCTTC	NA	TRBV7-9	TRBJ1-2	few
CASSPTGIGTGELFF	TGTGCCAGCAGCCCGACAGGGATCGGGACCGGGGAGCTGTTTTTT	TRBD1	TRBV7-3	TRBJ2-2	NA
CASSGDGGNTIYF	TGTGCCAGCAGCGGAGACGGAGGAAACACCATATATTTT	NA	TRBV9	TRBJ1-3	NA
CASSYKLALPEAFF	TGTGCCAGCAGTTACAAGCTGGCTCTCCCTGAAGCTTTCTTT	NA	TRBV6-6	TRBJ1-1	NA
CASSQGTVSPLHF	TGCGCCAGCAGCCAGGGGACAGTGTCACCCCTCCACTTT	TRBD1	TRBV5-1	TRBJ1-6	NA
CASSFPEKETQYF	TGTGCCAGCAGTTTCCCAGAAAAAGAGACCCAGTACTTC	NA	TRBV28	TRBJ2-5	few
CASSQSRPYEQYF	TGCGCCAGCAGCCAATCCCGCCCCTACGAGCAGTACTTC	NA	TRBV4-3	TRBJ2-7	NA
CASSLFPTDSNQPQHF	TGTGCCAGCAGTTTATTCCCGACAGACTCTAATCAGCCCCAGCATTTT	NA	TRBV27	TRBJ1-5	NA
CATSRERRGRGYNEQFF	TGTGCCACCAGCAGAGAGAGGCGAGGTAGGGGATACAATGAGCAGTTCTTC	NA	TRBV15	TRBJ2-1	NA
CASSIVARGNQPQHF	TGTGCCAGTAGTATAGTGGCCCGAGGCAATCAGCCCCAGCATTTT	NA	TRBV19	TRBJ1-5	NA
CATEGELYGYTF	TGTGCCACAGAGGGGGAGCTCTATGGCTACACCTTC	NA	TRBV7-9	TRBJ1-2	NA
CASSLPSERGGPDTGELFF	TGTGCCAGCAGCCTCCCCAGCGAACGGGGGGGCCCGGACACCGGGGAGCTGTTTTTT	TRBD2	TRBV7-6	TRBJ2-2	NA
CASTTGVREQYF	TGTGCCAGCACCACGGGGGTCAGGGAGCAGTACTTC	NA	TRBV6-1	TRBJ2-7	NA
CARRTDRGRFVDTQYF	TGTGCCAGAAGGACCGACAGGGGGCGGTTCGTCGATACGCAGTATTTT	TRBD1	TRBV5-3	TRBJ2-3	NA
CASSLTGDTYEQYF	TGTGCCAGCAGCTTAACAGGGGACACCTACGAGCAGTACTTC	NA	TRBV7-3	TRBJ2-7	NA
CASSVDGREETQYF	TGTGCCAGCAGCGTCGATGGTAGAGAAGAGACCCAGTACTTC	NA	TRBV9	TRBJ2-5	NA
CASSRRTGGTTNEKLFF	TGTGCCAGCAGCCGAAGGACAGGGGGCACAACTAATGAAAAACTGTTTTTT	TRBD1	TRBV9	TRBJ1-4	NA
CASGLGEGHYGYTF	TGTGCTAGTGGTCTCGGGGAGGGGCACTATGGCTACACCTTC	NA	TRBV12-5	TRBJ1-2	NA
CASSFPDRGSEQYF	TGTGCCAGCAGTTTCCCAGACAGGGGTAGCGAGCAGTACTTC	TRBD1	TRBV27	TRBJ2-7	NA
CASSFGENYGYTF	TGTGCCAGCAGCTTCGGGGAGAACTATGGCTACACCTTC	NA	TRBV13	TRBJ1-2	NA
CASSLGGANVLTF	TGTGCCAGCAGCTTAGGTGGGGCCAACGTCCTGACTTTC	NA	TRBV7-3	TRBJ2-6	NA
CSVSGGAWGETQYF	TGCAGCGTGAGCGGGGGGGCTTGGGGAGAGACCCAGTACTTC	TRBD2	TRBV29-1	TRBJ2-5	NA
CASSPPDLAAYNEQFF	TGTGCCAGCTCACCCCCCGATCTAGCGGCATACAATGAGCAGTTCTTC	TRBD2	TRBV18	TRBJ2-1	NA
CASSLIGSNQETQYF	TGTGCCAGCAGCTTAATTGGGTCAAACCAAGAGACCCAGTACTTC	NA	TRBV11-2	TRBJ2-5	NA
CASSFEGSPLHF	TGTGCCAGCAGCTTCGAAGGTTCACCCCTCCACTTT	NA	TRBV11-2	TRBJ1-6	once
CASSPEWVGGDTQYF	TGCGCCAGCAGCCCTGAGTGGGTGGGGGGGGATACGCAGTATTTT	TRBD2	TRBV5-1	TRBJ2-3	NA
CAWSLGEVSYEQYF	TGTGCCTGGAGTTTGGGGGAAGTCTCCTACGAGCAGTACTTC	NA	TRBV30	TRBJ2-7	NA
CASSYASAGEDEQYF	TGTGCCAGCAGTTACGCTTCCGCAGGGGAGGACGAGCAGTACTTC	NA	TRBV6-6	TRBJ2-7	once
CASSLGTGDNSPLHF	TGTGCCAGCAGCTTGGGGACAGGGGATAATTCACCCCTCCACTTT	TRBD1	TRBV5-5	TRBJ1-6	few
CASSELVTNEQFF	TGTGCCAGCAGTGAATTAGTAACTAATGAGCAGTTCTTC	NA	TRBV2	TRBJ2-1	NA
CASSLTGRMAEAFF	TGTGCCAGCAGCTTAACAGGAAGAATGGCTGAAGCTTTCTTT	NA	TRBV7-8	TRBJ1-1	NA
CASRTGFEAFF	TGTGCCAGCAGGACGGGATTTGAAGCTTTCTTT	NA	TRBV6-5	TRBJ1-1	NA
CASSVGDTQYF	TGTGCCAGCAGTGTGGGTGATACGCAGTATTTT	NA	TRBV2	TRBJ2-3	NA
CATSREPGQGSYEQYF	TGTGCCACCAGCAGAGAACCGGGACAGGGGTCCTACGAGCAGTACTTC	TRBD1	TRBV15	TRBJ2-7	NA
CSAPGTGGGYTF	TGCAGCGCACCCGGGACAGGGGGTGGCTACACCTTC	TRBD1	TRBV29-1	TRBJ1-2	NA
CASRPNPAGLNEKLFF	TGTGCAAGTCGCCCAAACCCTGCAGGACTTAATGAAAAACTGTTTTTT	NA	TRBV12-2	TRBJ1-4	NA
CASSYSMTANYGYTF	TGTGCCAGCAGTTACTCGATGACAGCAAACTATGGCTACACCTTC	NA	TRBV6-6	TRBJ1-2	NA
CASRRGFTEAFF	TGTGCCAGCAGGAGGGGGTTCACTGAAGCTTTCTTT	NA	TRBV7-9	TRBJ1-1	once
CATNIGTTSYNEQFF	TGTGCCACCAACATCGGGACCACCTCCTACAATGAGCAGTTCTTC	NA	TRBV15	TRBJ2-1	NA
CASSYRVTGELFF	TGTGCCAGCAGTTACAGGGTCACCGGGGAGCTGTTTTTT	NA	TRBV6-5	TRBJ2-2	NA